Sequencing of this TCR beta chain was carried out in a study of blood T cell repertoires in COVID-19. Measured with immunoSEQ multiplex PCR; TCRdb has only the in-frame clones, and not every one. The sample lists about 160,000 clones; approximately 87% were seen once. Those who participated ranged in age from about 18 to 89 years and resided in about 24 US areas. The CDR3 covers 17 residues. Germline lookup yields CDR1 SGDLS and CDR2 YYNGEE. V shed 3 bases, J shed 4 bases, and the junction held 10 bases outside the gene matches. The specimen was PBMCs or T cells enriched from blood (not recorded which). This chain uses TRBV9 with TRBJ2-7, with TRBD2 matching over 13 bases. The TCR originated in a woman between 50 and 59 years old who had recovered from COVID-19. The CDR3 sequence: CASSAGQRLAGGYEQYF. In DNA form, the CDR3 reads TGTGCCAGCAGCGCGGGCCAACGACTAGCGGGGGGATACGAGCAGTACTTC.